What follows is one T cell receptor (beta chain) and its context. Its specificity is not known. This sample is part of a study of cytomegalovirus exposure and HLA in healthy donors. Study-level points and caveats: In all likelihood, a cluster of highly shared sequence variants was a sequencing artifact. In a later analysis, at a false discovery rate of 0.05, 16,951 TCR beta sequences were associated with HLA alleles. The study assumed roughly uniform donor sequencing depth for presence/absence analyses. Later analysis associated a missense DCLRE1C variant with TCR beta V- and J-gene trimming.

Use of 60 Vbeta and 13 Jbeta primers characterized the PCR. Clones were read by immunoSEQ multiplex PCR, and TCRdb kept only the in-frame ones, dropping some. The repertoire holds over 130,000 clones, with around 90% as singletons. Material: PBMCs. This clonotype originated in a woman aged 40 to 50 in good health and CMV-seronegative.

CDR3 nucleotide sequence: TGTGCCTCCCGACAGGGGGCGCCGGTTGGCTACACCTTC. Protein sequence: CASRQGAPVGYTF. The rearrangement uses TRBV2 and TRBJ1-2; the match to TRBD1 covers 10 bases. Germline V gene lookup returns CDR1 SNHLY and CDR2 FYNNEI. The ends lost 11 bases at V and 7 bases at J; junction bases unmatched: 10. This CDR3 comprises 13 residues. Drawing the rest from reference TRBV2 and TRBJ1-2, the complete variable domain is EPEVTQTPSHQVTQMGQEVILRCVPISNHLYFYWYRQILGQKVEFLVSFYNNEISEKSEIFDDQFSVERPDGSNFTLKIRSTKLEDSAMYFCASRQGAPVGYTFGSGTRLTVV.